This T cell receptor (beta chain) was identified during a study of blood T cell repertoires in COVID-19. Study background: Sites in the United States, Italy and Spain provided acute and convalescent COVID-19 samples.

Study processing details: Scientists estimated how many nucleated cells there were by amplifying reference gene primers. Assay: immunoSEQ multiplex PCR; the TCRdb copy retains only in-frame clones and omits some. D and trimming come from the DNA, and the V and J calls and clone size come from that table. In the table there are fewer than 350,000 clones, about nine tenths of which are singletons. Researchers sorted participants into cohorts using their self-reported clinical history. Sequenced input: PBMCs or T cells enriched from blood (not recorded which). The receptor was isolated from a woman in her 30s with acute COVID-19.

CDR3 bases: TGTGCCAGCAGCCCTAACCTTAGCGGGAGTAGCACAGATACGCAGTATTTT. It is translated as CASSPNLSGSSTDTQYF. The rearrangement uses TRBV6-2 or TRBV6-3 and TRBJ2-3, with TRBD2 matching 9 bases. The junction had 10 bases not matched to a gene; V was cut back by 6 bases and J by 0 bases. CDR1 and CDR2 (germline): MNHEY, SVGEGT. The CDR3 runs to 17 residues.